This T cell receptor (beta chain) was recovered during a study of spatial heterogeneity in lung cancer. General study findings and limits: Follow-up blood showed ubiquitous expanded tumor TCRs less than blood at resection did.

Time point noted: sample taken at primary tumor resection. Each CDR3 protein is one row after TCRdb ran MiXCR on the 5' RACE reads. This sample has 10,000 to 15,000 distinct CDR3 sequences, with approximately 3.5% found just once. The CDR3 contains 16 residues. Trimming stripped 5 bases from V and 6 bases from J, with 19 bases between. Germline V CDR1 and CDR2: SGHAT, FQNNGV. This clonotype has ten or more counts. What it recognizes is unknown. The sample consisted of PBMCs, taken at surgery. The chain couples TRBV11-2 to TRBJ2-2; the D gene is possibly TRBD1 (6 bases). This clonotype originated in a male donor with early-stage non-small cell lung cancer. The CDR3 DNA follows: TGTGCCAGCAGCCCGGTCCACAGGGTTGGGGCCGGGGAGCTGTTTTTT. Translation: CASSPVHRVGAGELFF.